Presented here are 20 T cell receptor beta chains from one specimen sequenced in a study of blood T cell repertoires in COVID-19. Sequencing was performed with immunoSEQ multiplex PCR; in TCRdb, only in-frame clones are kept and a portion is missing. The repertoire consists of under 250,000 clones, with over 70% occurring once and the leading ten covering around 7.9%. Material: peripheral blood. The receptor set was obtained from a man in his forties or fifties with active or convalescent COVID-19.

The rearrangement links TRBV27 to TRBJ1-5; 8 bases line up with TRBD1. The CDR3 is 13 amino acids. Germline CDR1 reads MNHEY; CDR2 reads SMNVEV (reference sequence). Trimming cost V 8 bases and J 2 bases; bases outside gene matches: 2. The CDR3 region is CASQGARNQPQHF. The CDR3 DNA sequence: TGTGCCAGCCAGGGGGCTCGCAATCAGCCCCAGCATTTT.

The rearrangement links TRBV6-5 to TRBJ1-1; D not resolved. This CDR3 spans 16 amino acids. V gave up 0 bases and J gave up 0 bases, with 11 bases separating them. The V gene's germline CDR1 is MNHEY and CDR2 SVGAGI. This chain's CDR3 is CASSYSIVHMNTEAFF. CDR3 DNA sequence: TGTGCCAGCAGTTACTCTATCGTACACATGAACACTGAAGCTTTCTTT.

V gene TRBV19 combines with J gene TRBJ1-2, with TRBD1 matching 8 bases. In germline, CDR1 is LNHDA, CDR2 SQIVND (reference sequence). The CDR3 is made up of 15 amino acids. Germline trimming cut 3 bases from V and 7 bases from J; bases unmatched to any gene: 10. The CDR3 DNA reads as TGTGCCAGTAGTATGGTGGTGCAGGGGGCCGGTGGCTACACCTTC. It specifies CASSMVVQGAGGYTF. Complete variable domain (other parts from reference TRBV19 and TRBJ1-2): DGGITQSPKYLFRKEGQNVTLSCEQNLNHDAMYWYRQDPGQGLRLIYYSQIVNDFQKGDIAEGYSVSREKKESFPLTVTSAQKNPTAFYLCASSMVVQGAGGYTFGSGTRLTVV.

The chain couples TRBV30 to TRBJ2-3; D unclear. Trimming took off 5 bases at V and 4 bases at J, with 4 bases between the two ends. The CDR3 extends over 10 amino acids. Germline CDR1 is GTSNPN and CDR2 is SVGIG (reference sequence). As DNA, the CDR3 is TGTGCCTGGTACTCAGATACGCAGTATTTT. This translates into CAWYSDTQYF.

This chain connects TRBV24-1 to TRBJ2-1, with 10 bases fitting TRBD1. With 4 bases clipped from V and 2 bases from J, the junction kept 4 bases outside the gene matches. This CDR3 region has 16 residues. Germline CDR1 and CDR2: KGHDR and SFDVKD. The CDR3: CATSEPGTGAYNEQFF. In DNA form, the CDR3 reads TGTGCCACCAGTGAACCCGGGACAGGGGCCTACAATGAGCAGTTCTTC.

This chain connects TRBV30 to TRBJ2-1; 7 bases are a match to TRBD2. Germline CDR1 is GTSNPN and CDR2 is SVGIG (reference sequence). This CDR3 is built from 11 residues. V shed 1 base and J 9 bases; nucleotides not matched to a gene: 0. The CDR3 DNA reads as TGTGCCTGGAGTGCGGGAGGTGAGCAGTTCTTC. This codes for CAWSAGGEQFF.

The V and J genes are TRBV7-9 and TRBJ2-2; D remains ambiguous. V was trimmed by 1 base and J by 6 bases, leaving 9 bases between them. The CDR3 runs to 14 residues. CDR1 is SEHNR, CDR2 FQNEAQ, per germline (reference sequence). The chain's CDR3 is CASSLDSGPGELFF. The CDR3, as DNA: TGTGCCAGCAGCTTAGACTCTGGGCCCGGGGAGCTGTTTTTT.

The chain employs TRBV7-3 and TRBJ1-2; a possible D gene is TRBD1 (6 bases). Germline CDR1 SGHTA, CDR2 FQGTGA. The CDR3 spans 16 residues. V gave up 0 bases and J gave up 1 base, with 12 bases separating them. The CDR3 DNA follows: TGTGCCAGCAGCTTAACAGGGGGTGGGAATAACTATGGCTACACCTTC. It specifies CASSLTGGGNNYGYTF. Supplemented by reference TRBV7-3 and TRBJ1-2, the full variable domain reads GAGVSQTPSNKVTEKGKYVELRCDPISGHTALYWYRQSLGQGPEFLIYFQGTGAADDSGLPNDRFFAVRPEGSVSTLKIQRTERGDSAVYLCASSLTGGGNNYGYTFGSGTRLTVV.

This rearrangement joins TRBV12-3 or TRBV12-4 to TRBJ1-2; no reliable D call. CDR3 length equals 11 residues. V was cut by 4 bases and J by 8 bases, with 8 bases left in between. The CDR3 loop is CASSSIVGYTF. The CDR3 nucleotides read TGTGCCAGCAGTTCCATAGTAGGCTACACCTTC.

This chain joins TRBV30 and TRBJ1-2; 11 bases align to TRBD1. Germline V gene lookup returns CDR1 GTSNPN and CDR2 SVGIG (reference sequence). V shed 5 bases and J 11 bases; nucleotides not matched to a gene: 10. The CDR3 is 13 amino acids. The CDR3 sequence is CAWGHTDRGPYTF. CDR3 nucleotide sequence: TGTGCCTGGGGCCACACGGACAGGGGGCCTTACACCTTC.

The sample holds a few counts of this clone. Other DNA sequences in this sample translate to the same CDR3. The chain couples TRBV6-1 to TRBJ1-5, with D perhaps TRBD1 (6 bases). V was cut by 8 bases and J by 4 bases, with 12 bases left in between. The CDR3 has 13 amino acids. Germline V gene data show CDR1 as MNHNS and CDR2 as SASEGT. CDR3 loop: CASATGPNQPQHF. For the CDR3, the DNA is TGTGCCAGCGCAACAGGGCCGAATCAGCCCCAGCATTTT.

The chain carries TRBV20-1 and TRBJ2-2; 10 bases are a match to TRBD2. Germline V lookup: CDR1 DFQATT, CDR2 SNEGSKA (reference sequence). The CDR3 extends over 15 amino acids. V lost 3 bases and J lost 6; bases outside the gene matches: 7. The CDR3 region has the DNA TGCAGTGCTAGTGAAGCGGGAGGGTACCCCGGGGAGCTGTTTTTT. Encoded protein: CSASEAGGYPGELFF.

The V and J genes are TRBV5-5 and TRBJ2-5, with unresolved D. The CDR3 loop spans 16 amino acids. V lost 0 bases to trimming and J lost 7 bases, with 19 bases between them. The germline gives CDR1 SGHKS, CDR2 YYEKEE (reference sequence). CDR3 loop: CASSLAAQSSQTTQYF. The CDR3, as DNA: TGTGCCAGCAGCTTGGCCGCACAGTCGTCGCAGACGACCCAGTACTTC.

A few counts support this clone. The V and J genes are TRBV24-1 and TRBJ2-3; 9 nucleotides match TRBD2. The V gene's germline CDR1 is KGHDR and CDR2 SFDVKD. The CDR3 contains 17 residues. With V trimmed by 1 base and J by 2 bases, 6 bases remained unmatched. CDR3 coding DNA: TGTGCCACCAGTGATTTTGGGGTAGCGGGGGTCACAGATACGCAGTATTTT. It specifies CATSDFGVAGVTDTQYF.

With respect to this clone: This sample includes further DNA sequences coding for the same CDR3. The V call is TRBV11-3, the J call TRBJ2-1; D perhaps matches TRBD2 (6 bases). This CDR3 comprises 16 residues. The V end lost 0 bases, the J end lost 8 bases, and 17 bases lay between the germline ends. The germline V gene encodes CDR1 SGHNT and CDR2 YENEEA. CDR3 sequence (DNA): TGTGCCAGCAGCTTAGATTTGGGGACGGGGGTCCATGAGCAGTTCTTC. Translated, it gives CASSLDLGTGVHEQFF.

This clone was seen once. The chain employs TRBV6-5 and TRBJ1-1; 7 bases are a match to TRBD1. V lost 11 bases, J lost 6 bases, and 12 bases stayed unmatched. Germline CDR1 is MNHEY and CDR2 is SVGAGI. This CDR3 comprises 13 residues. CDR3 sequence reads: CAVSGERGPEAFF. CDR3 DNA: TGTGCCGTATCAGGAGAAAGGGGGCCTGAAGCTTTCTTT.

This clone was seen only a few times. The chain joins TRBV5-1 to TRBJ2-3, with unresolved D. V lost 4 bases and J 1 base, leaving 13 bases between the germline ends. The CDR3 loop spans 15 amino acids. From germline, CDR1 is SGHRS and CDR2 YFSETQ. CDR3 bases: TGCGCCAGCAGCGTGGCCTTGAGTGGCACAGATACGCAGTATTTT. It encodes CASSVALSGTDTQYF.

The V and J genes are TRBV25-1 and TRBJ1-1, with D unclear. The germline V gene encodes CDR1 MGHDK and CDR2 SYGVNS. The CDR3 extends over 17 amino acids. The germline V and J ends were trimmed by 1 base and 3 bases, with 18 bases remaining between them. CDR3 loop: CASSELEAGRVYTEAFF. The CDR3 DNA is TGTGCCAGCAGTGAATTGGAGGCAGGCCGGGTGTACACTGAAGCTTTCTTT.

The rearrangement joins TRBV12-3 or TRBV12-4 to TRBJ1-2; D gene ambiguous. The length of the CDR3 is 12 residues. V shed 3 bases and J shed 7 bases, with 9 bases lying between them. CDR3 residues: CASSLRLGGYTF. The CDR3 DNA reads TGTGCCAGCAGTTTGAGGTTGGGTGGCTACACCTTC.

V is TRBV6-6 and J is TRBJ1-2; no clear D gene. The CDR3 consists of 14 residues. The germline CDR1 and CDR2 sequences are MNHNY and SVGAGI (reference sequence). V lost 2 bases to trimming and J lost 7 bases, with 14 bases between them. The CDR3 region has the DNA TGTGCCAGCAGTTACCCCGAGCGGGGAGGTGGCTACACCTTC. Translating gives CASSYPERGGGYTF.